Each of the 8 T cell receptor beta chains below was sequenced from the same sample in a study of cytomegalovirus exposure and HLA in healthy donors. The study ran its PCR with 60 Vbeta and 13 Jbeta primers. TCRdb's copy holds only in-frame clones and misses some; the assay was immunoSEQ multiplex PCR. This table holds around 130,000 clones, just under 75% found once. Sequencing was carried out using PBMCs. These receptors came from a man aged 40-50 years in good health and CMV-seropositive.

For this clone: The junction differs from germline at one of its ends, possibly a read error. V gene TRBV5-1 combines with J gene TRBJ2-1, with 8 bases aligning to TRBD1. Germline loops: CDR1 SGHRS, CDR2 YFSETQ. This CDR3 contains 13 residues. CDR3 region: CASSLVPRDRRLF. The CDR3 DNA reads as TGCGCCAGCAGCTTGGTCCCTCGGGACAGGAGACTCTTC. The variable domain in full, with the rest retrieved from reference TRBV5-1 and TRBJ2-1, is KAGVTQTPRYLIKTRGQQVTLSCSPISGHRSVSWYQQTPGQGLQFLFEYFSETQRNKGNFPGRFSGRQFSNSRSEMNVSTLELGDSALYLCASSLVPRDRRLFGPGTRLTVL.

The chain is built from TRBV2 and TRBJ1-4; D is ambiguous. CDR3 length: 14 residues. CDR1 is SNHLY, CDR2 FYNNEI, per germline. V lost 8 bases, J lost 4 bases, and 14 bases lay in between. This chain's CDR3 is CASARAEGNEKLFF. The CDR3 nucleotides are TGTGCCAGCGCACGGGCAGAGGGTAATGAAAAACTGTTTTTT.

The chain carries TRBV28 and TRBJ2-5; a possible D gene is TRBD2 (6 bases). V shed 3 bases and J shed 2 bases, with 10 bases lying between them. Germline V gene sequence: CDR1 MDHEN, CDR2 SYDVKM. The CDR3 is made up of 14 amino acids. The CDR3: CASSLAGRQETQYF. The DNA for the CDR3 is TGTGCCAGCAGTTTGGCGGGACGACAAGAGACCCAGTACTTC.

This clone was seen a handful of times. The chain employs TRBV7-9 and TRBJ1-4; TRBD1 matches at 10 bases. The trim removed 4 bases at V and 4 bases at J, leaving 6 bases unmatched. CDR3 length: 16 residues. CDR1 and CDR2 (germline): SEHNR, FQNEAQ (reference sequence). The CDR3 coding sequence is TGTGCCAGCAGCTCCAGAGGGACAGGGGATAATGAAAAACTGTTTTTT. Residues: CASSSRGTGDNEKLFF.

This rearrangement joins TRBV5-1 to TRBJ1-1; TRBD1 aligns across 8 bases. This CDR3 comprises 16 residues. The germline V gene has CDR1 SGHRS and CDR2 YFSETQ. The V segment lost 4 bases and the J segment 1 base; nucleotides outside the gene matches: 9. This CDR3 reads CASSERTGTPNTEAFF. The CDR3 DNA sequence: TGCGCCAGCAGCGAGAGGACAGGGACACCGAACACTGAAGCTTTCTTT. Full variable domain (missing parts from reference TRBV5-1 and TRBJ1-1): KAGVTQTPRYLIKTRGQQVTLSCSPISGHRSVSWYQQTPGQGLQFLFEYFSETQRNKGNFPGRFSGRQFSNSRSEMNVSTLELGDSALYLCASSERTGTPNTEAFFGQGTRLTVV.

V gene TRBV19 combines with J gene TRBJ1-2; 7 bases map to TRBD1. The J segment lost 5 bases and the V segment lost 3 bases, leaving 3 bases of the junction unmatched. Germline V gives CDR1 LNHDA, CDR2 SQIVND (reference sequence). This CDR3 region has 13 residues. As DNA, the CDR3 is TGTGCCAGTAGTATCCCGGGACAGTATGGCTACACCTTC. Encoded protein: CASSIPGQYGYTF.

This chain joins TRBV28 and TRBJ2-3; 15 bases agree with TRBD2. The ends lost 6 bases at V and 6 bases at J; junction bases unmatched: 7. CDR3 size: 16 residues. Germline V gene sequence: CDR1 MDHEN, CDR2 SYDVKM. CDR3 protein: CASRRTSGGALDTQYF. For the CDR3, the DNA is TGTGCCAGCAGAAGGACTAGCGGGGGGGCATTGGATACGCAGTATTTT.

The gene calls are TRBV7-9 and TRBJ2-5; a weak D match, TRBD2 (5 bases). This CDR3 spans 16 amino acids. The V and J ends lost 5 bases and 2 bases respectively, with 18 bases between them. Germline values: CDR1 SEHNR, CDR2 FQNEAQ (reference sequence). The CDR3 is CASSPRGSMGQETQYF. CDR3 bases: TGTGCCAGCAGCCCCCGGGGTTCTATGGGGCAAGAGACCCAGTACTTC.